A selection of T cell receptor beta chains follows, all from one sample in a study of response to subunit inactivated influenza vaccine. TCRdb processed the RT-PCR reads anew with MiXCR; each CDR3 protein has one entry. This table holds 400,000 to 650,000 distinct CDR3 sequences, under 8.5% found once. The sequenced sample was PBMCs from blood, obtained around 2 years after vaccination. These receptors were obtained from a man aged 50 to 69 who received an inactivated influenza vaccine. Each CDR3 is given with its conserved first and last residue. Fields, in order: V gene, J gene, CDR3 protein.

TRBV12-3/TRBV12-4,TRBJ2-1,CASSRTLLQNNEQFF
TRBV19,TRBJ1-2,CASSTNYGYTF
TRBV7-2,TRBJ2-7,CASSPFYASGDYEQYF
TRBV6-5,TRBJ1-2,CATGRASGGYTF
TRBV29-1,TRBJ2-3,CSVEGRTSGSTDTQYF
TRBV5-4,TRBJ1-1,CASSLRQGGVNTEAFF
TRBV10-3,TRBJ2-7,CAISGQGTKDEQYF
TRBV11-3,TRBJ2-1,CASSLGGTGNNEQFF
TRBV11-2,TRBJ1-5,CASSLYGTGGFDNQPQHF
TRBV24-1,TRBJ2-1,CAAGGGSSYNEQFF
TRBV6-2/TRBV6-3,TRBJ2-7,CASSRSQNRFPYEQYF
TRBV7-9,TRBJ1-4,CASSYGTGRDEKLFF
TRBV20-1,TRBJ2-1,CSAPFGNNEQFF
TRBV20-1,TRBJ2-1,CSAPPSGRMVEQFF
TRBV5-1,TRBJ2-7,CASSLEREQYF
TRBV5-6,TRBJ1-1,CASSYLPTVNTEAFF
TRBV12-3/TRBV12-4,TRBJ2-2,CASRTNANTGELFF
TRBV5-6,TRBJ1-2,CASSLAGRGGYTF
TRBV6-1,TRBJ2-2,CASRVHDTGELFF
TRBV20-1,TRBJ2-3,CSVSGATDTQYF
TRBV5-1,TRBJ1-3,CASSFDGLGNTIYF
TRBV6-2/TRBV6-3,TRBJ2-1,CASSSRAYEQFF
TRBV27,TRBJ1-2,CASSLSGGSRGYTF
TRBV20-1,TRBJ2-2,CSARPPTGPLNTGELFF
TRBV3-1,TRBJ2-4,CASSQVGTRQYF
TRBV5-6,TRBJ1-2,CASSLDSEYGYTF
TRBV12-3/TRBV12-4,TRBJ1-2,CASRPDRGSHGYTF
TRBV14,TRBJ2-3,CASSSVTGGFLFGTDTQYF
TRBV27,TRBJ1-6,CASTRDKYSPLHF
TRBV20-1,TRBJ2-4,CSALDRNKNIQYF
TRBV7-9,TRBJ1-2,CASSLALKGTGAGYTF
TRBV20-1,TRBJ2-5,CSASLGEEETQYF
TRBV2,TRBJ2-2,CASSSGLAVGGELFF
TRBV11-2,TRBJ2-3,CASSLEDATDTQYF
TRBV6-1,TRBJ2-3,CASKAAGGTDTQYF
TRBV5-1,TRBJ2-7,CASSLELQTSYEQYF
TRBV20-1,TRBJ2-3,CSALRDRGNTDTQYF
TRBV20-1,TRBJ2-7,CSAGAASGSSYEQYF